Below are 5 T cell receptor beta chains sequenced from a single sample in a study of identical twins. TCRdb analysed the 5' RACE reads with MiXCR anew, one entry per CDR3 protein. Among 1.5 million to 2 million distinct CDR3 sequences listed, under 35% were seen once. Sequenced input: cord blood. The receptors stem from a newborn girl in good health.

The genes are TRBV7-2 and TRBJ2-7; no firm D call. The germline V gene encodes CDR1 SGHTA and CDR2 FQGNSA. Trimming removed 5 bases at V and 7 bases at J, with 18 bases between. The CDR3 length is 14 residues. The CDR3, as DNA: TGTGCCAGCAGCGGCGGCACTACCCTAAATGAGCAGTACTTC. Its translation: CASSGGTTLNEQYF.

This clonotype turned up a few times. The CDR3, as DNA: TGCAGTGCGGAATCGGGGGGGCCTTACAATGAGCAGTTCTTC. Its translation: CSAESGGPYNEQFF. V is TRBV20-1 and J is TRBJ2-1; 8 positions agree with TRBD2. CDR3 length equals 14 residues. J was trimmed by 4 bases and V by 6 bases; bases with no gene match: 8. Germline-derived CDR1 and CDR2 are DFQATT and SNEGSKA (reference sequence).

This chain links TRBV11-2 with TRBJ2-3; 8 nucleotides align to TRBD2. Per germline, CDR1 SGHAT and CDR2 FQNNGV. Trimming removed 3 bases from V and 2 bases from J; junction bases left unmatched: 4. The CDR3 has 15 residues. The CDR3 DNA follows: TGTGCCAGCAGCTTCCTCGGGGGGGCCACAGATACGCAGTATTTT. It yields the protein CASSFLGGATDTQYF.

This clonotype was picked up many times. The J gene is TRBJ2-3, the V gene TRBV7-9; D is uncertain. V gave up 5 bases and J gave up 6 bases, with 9 bases separating them. Germline CDR1 reads SEHNR; CDR2 reads FQNEAQ (reference sequence). This CDR3 spans 12 amino acids. The CDR3 protein is CASSLTVDTQYF. DNA of the CDR3: TGTGCCAGCAGCCTTACAGTCGATACGCAGTATTTT.

The V call is TRBV10-3, the J call TRBJ2-1; D may be TRBD2 (6 bases). The end of the DNA is better explained by TRBJ2-7, so the J call may be wrong. Per the germline V gene, CDR1 is ENHRY and CDR2 is SYGVKD. This CDR3 is built from 15 residues. The CDR3 reads CAIREDSRRGNEQYF. The CDR3 bases are TGTGCCATCAGGGAGGATAGTAGGCGGGGCAATGAGCAGTACTTC.